A single sample gave rise to the 13 T cell receptor beta chains below, sequenced in a study of STAT5B mutations in CD4+ large granular lymphocyte leukemia. The data were produced by immunoSEQ multiplex PCR, yet TCRdb's version contains in-frame clones alone and is incomplete. The table lists approximately 32,000 clones, about 91% of them singletons. The sequencing sample was made of CD4+ T cells from blood buffy coats. The receptor source for this set is a human donor in good health.

The chain carries TRBV7-2 and TRBJ1-5; no firm D call. Trimming took off 5 bases at V and 0 bases at J, with 20 bases between the two ends. Germline values: CDR1 SGHTA, CDR2 FQGNSA. The CDR3 spans 18 residues. CDR3 protein: CASSPQTFLLHSNQPQHF. In nucleotides, the CDR3 is TGTGCCAGCAGCCCGCAGACGTTCCTACTACATAGCAATCAGCCCCAGCATTTT.

This chain links TRBV5-8 with TRBJ2-7; tentatively, D is TRBD1 (6 bases). The CDR3 consists of 14 residues. Between the trimmed V and J ends, which lost 4 bases and 2 bases, there was a span of 13 bases. CDR1 is SGHTS, CDR2 YDEGEE, per germline. The CDR3 DNA reads TGTGCCAGCAGCCCGGGACACCTACCCTACGAGCAGTACTTC. It specifies CASSPGHLPYEQYF.

This clone was found a few times. The CDR3 DNA sequence: TGTGCCAGCAGTAAGACAGGGGTGAACACTGAAGCTTTCTTT. As protein: CASSKTGVNTEAFF. The J gene is TRBJ1-1, the V gene TRBV6-6; 8 bases match TRBD1. This CDR3 is built from 14 residues. V shed 5 bases, J shed 0 bases, and the junction held 2 bases outside the gene matches. Germline CDR1 is MNHNY and CDR2 is SVGAGI (reference sequence).

The chain combines TRBV9 with TRBJ1-3; tentatively, D is TRBD1 (5 bases). This CDR3 has 16 amino acids. Trimming pared 0 bases from V and 7 bases from J, leaving 17 bases between. Germline V CDR1 and CDR2: SGDLS, YYNGEE. The CDR3 coding sequence is TGTGCCAGCAGCGTAGCGGTAGGGACCTGGACGAACACCATATATTTT. Protein product: CASSVAVGTWTNTIYF.

The chain links TRBV5-1 to TRBJ2-7; 9 nucleotides line up with TRBD2. Germline lookup yields CDR1 SGHRS and CDR2 YFSETQ. Trimming took 7 bases from V and 5 from J; bases not matched to a gene: 16. CDR3 length equals 16 residues. CDR3 sequence reads: CASRDPLLAGRDEQYF. The CDR3 DNA sequence: TGCGCCAGCCGAGACCCTCTTCTAGCGGGACGGGACGAGCAGTACTTC.

This clone was counted between two and nine times. The rearrangement uses TRBV10-2 and TRBJ2-5; 7 positions agree with TRBD1. Germline V gene lookup returns CDR1 WSHSY and CDR2 SAAADI. Trimming removed 5 bases from V and 5 bases from J; junction bases left unmatched: 2. The CDR3 spans 12 residues. CDR3 sequence (DNA): TGCGCCAGCAGTACAGGGGTCGAGACCCAGTACTTC. Protein product: CASSTGVETQYF.

The chain employs TRBV7-2 and TRBJ2-3; D tentatively fits TRBD1 or TRBD2 (5 bases each). CDR1 and CDR2 from the germline V gene are SGHTA and FQGNSA. This CDR3 has 13 residues. V was clipped by 2 bases and J by 6 bases, with 9 bases between them. As DNA, the CDR3 is TGTGCCAGCAGCTTACAGTGGGGGGATACGCAGTATTTT. Its protein product is CASSLQWGDTQYF.

This clone appeared a single time. This chain links TRBV28 with TRBJ1-3; D ambiguous. V lost 3 bases to trimming and J lost 0 bases, with 9 bases between them. Per germline, CDR1 MDHEN and CDR2 SYDVKM. The CDR3 contains 15 residues. CDR3 nucleotide sequence: TGTGCCAGCAGTTTTTATGAGATCTCTGGAAACACCATATATTTT. Its translation: CASSFYEISGNTIYF.

This chain links TRBV6-5 with TRBJ1-1; maybe TRBD1 (6 bases). Trimming removed 7 bases from V and 4 bases from J, with 16 bases in between. CDR3 length equals 14 residues. Germline V lookup: CDR1 MNHEY, CDR2 SVGAGI. In DNA, the CDR3 is TGTGCCAGCAATGGGGGCGCTGGGATCACTGAAGCTTTCTTT. Residues: CASNGGAGITEAFF.

Only one count was recorded for this clone. This sequence joins TRBV11-2 and TRBJ1-2, with 10 bases aligning to TRBD1. V dropped 5 bases and J dropped 7; count of bases not matched to a gene: 10. CDR3 size: 15 residues. Germline CDR1 and CDR2: SGHAT and FQNNGV. CDR3 in amino acids: CASSAYHRDRGGYTF. CDR3 coding DNA: TGTGCCAGCAGCGCCTACCACCGGGACAGGGGTGGCTACACCTTC.

The chain carries TRBV5-4 and TRBJ2-2; TRBD1 aligns across 10 bases. V lost 3 bases and J lost 7; bases outside the gene matches: 6. CDR1 and CDR2 (germline): SGHNT, YYREEE (reference sequence). The CDR3 runs 15 residues. The CDR3 reads CASSSKDRGDGELFF. CDR3 coding DNA: TGTGCCAGCAGCTCCAAGGACAGGGGGGACGGGGAGCTGTTTTTT.

The V and J genes are TRBV12-5 and TRBJ2-1; 13 bases are shared with TRBD2. V lost 7 bases to trimming and J lost 7 bases; unmatched junction nucleotides: 10. CDR3 size: 16 residues. CDR1 and CDR2 (germline): LGHNT, FRNRAP. Here the CDR3 reads CASVRSGTSGMNEQFF. CDR3 in DNA: TGTGCTAGTGTTCGAAGCGGGACTAGCGGGATGAATGAGCAGTTCTTC. Full variable domain (missing parts from reference TRBV12-5 and TRBJ2-1): DARVTQTPRHKVTEMGQEVTMRCQPILGHNTVFWYRQTMMQGLELLAYFRNRAPLDDSGMPKDRFSAEMPDATLATLKIQPSEPRDSAVYFCASVRSGTSGMNEQFFGPGTRLTVL.

Written as DNA, the CDR3 is TGTGCCACCTTTACCACTAGCGGGAGTTACGAGCAGTACTTC. Translating gives CATFTTSGSYEQYF. The V gene is TRBV10-3, the J gene TRBJ2-7; 11 bases match TRBD2. Germline loops: CDR1 ENHRY, CDR2 SYGVKD. The junction had 9 bases not matched to a gene; V was cut back by 10 bases and J by 4 bases. The CDR3 totals 14 residues.